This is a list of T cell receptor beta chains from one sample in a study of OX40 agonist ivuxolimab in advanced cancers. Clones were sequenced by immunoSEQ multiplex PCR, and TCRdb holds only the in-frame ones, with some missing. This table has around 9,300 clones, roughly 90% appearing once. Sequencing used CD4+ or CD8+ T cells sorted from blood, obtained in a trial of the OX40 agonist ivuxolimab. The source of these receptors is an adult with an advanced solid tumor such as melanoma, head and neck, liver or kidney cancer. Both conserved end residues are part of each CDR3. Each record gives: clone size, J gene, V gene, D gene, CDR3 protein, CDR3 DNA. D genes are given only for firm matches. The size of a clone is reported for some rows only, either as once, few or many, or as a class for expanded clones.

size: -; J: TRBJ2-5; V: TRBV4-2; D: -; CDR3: CASSHPRVGTRESGQETQYF; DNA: TGTGCCAGCAGCCACCCCCGGGTTGGGACCAGGGAAAGTGGACAGGAGACCCAGTACTTC
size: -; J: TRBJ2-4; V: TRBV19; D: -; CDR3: CASSISGSWSIQYF; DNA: TGTGCCAGTAGTATTTCGGGTTCGTGGAGCATTCAGTACTTC
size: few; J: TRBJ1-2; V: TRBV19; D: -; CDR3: CASSMQGRDGYTF; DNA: TGTGCCAGTAGTATGCAGGGGCGAGATGGCTACACCTTC
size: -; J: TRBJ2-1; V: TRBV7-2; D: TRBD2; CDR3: CASSFTSDPSYNEQFF; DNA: TGTGCCAGCAGCTTTACTAGCGACCCCTCCTACAATGAGCAGTTCTTC
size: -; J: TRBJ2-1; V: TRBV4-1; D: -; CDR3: CASSQRLGGGGEQFF; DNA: TGCGCCAGCAGCCAAAGACTAGGGGGTGGGGGAGAGCAGTTCTTC
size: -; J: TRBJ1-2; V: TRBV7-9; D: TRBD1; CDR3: CASSTGTGGFYGYTF; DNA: TGTGCCAGCAGCACCGGGACAGGGGGCTTCTATGGCTACACCTTC
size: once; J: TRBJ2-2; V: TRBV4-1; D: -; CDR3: CASSQGRNTGELFF; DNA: TGCGCCAGCAGCCAAGGGCGGAACACCGGGGAGCTGTTTTTT
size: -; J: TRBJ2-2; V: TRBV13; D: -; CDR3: CASSLGRLTGELFF; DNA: TGTGCCAGCAGCCTGGGACGGCTCACCGGGGAGCTGTTTTTT
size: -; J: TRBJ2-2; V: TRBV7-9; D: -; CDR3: CASSFGGQVTGELFF; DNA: TGTGCCAGCAGCTTCGGGGGGCAGGTCACCGGGGAGCTGTTTTTT
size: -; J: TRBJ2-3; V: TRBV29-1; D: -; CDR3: CSVYLRGTTDTQYF; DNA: TGCAGCGTCTACTTGAGAGGGACCACAGATACGCAGTATTTT
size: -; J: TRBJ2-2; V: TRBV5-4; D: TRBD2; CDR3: CASSLDLAANTGELFF; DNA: TGTGCCAGCAGCTTGGACCTAGCGGCGAACACCGGGGAGCTGTTTTTT
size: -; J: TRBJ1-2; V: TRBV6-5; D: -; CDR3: CASSYSIGDHYGYTF; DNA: TGTGCCAGCAGTTACTCGATAGGGGACCACTATGGCTACACCTTC
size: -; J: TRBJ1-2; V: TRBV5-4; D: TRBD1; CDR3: CASSPGQGAQGYTF; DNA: TGTGCCAGCAGCCCGGGACAGGGGGCGCAAGGCTACACCTTC
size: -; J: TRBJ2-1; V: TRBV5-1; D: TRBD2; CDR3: CASSFTLAEEQFF; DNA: TGCGCCAGCAGCTTCACCCTAGCGGAGGAGCAGTTCTTC
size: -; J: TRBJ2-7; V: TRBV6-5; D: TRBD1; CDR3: CASSYYRGQGLYEQYF; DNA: TGTGCCAGCAGTTACTACCGGGGACAGGGGTTATACGAGCAGTACTTC
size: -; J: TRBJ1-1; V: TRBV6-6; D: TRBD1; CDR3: CASRRQGSTEAFF; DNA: TGTGCCAGCAGGCGACAGGGAAGCACTGAAGCTTTCTTT
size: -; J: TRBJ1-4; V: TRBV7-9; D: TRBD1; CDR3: CASNRFGQGRPNEKLFF; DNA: TGTGCCAGCAACCGGTTTGGACAGGGGCGTCCTAATGAAAAACTGTTTTTT
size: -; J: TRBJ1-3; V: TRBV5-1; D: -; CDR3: CASSLGGMEDTIYF; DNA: TGCGCCAGCAGCTTGGGCGGGATGGAAGACACCATATATTTT
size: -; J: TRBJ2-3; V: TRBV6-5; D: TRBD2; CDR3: CASSSGLAGTDTQYF; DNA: TGTGCCAGCAGTTCAGGACTAGCGGGAACAGATACGCAGTATTTT
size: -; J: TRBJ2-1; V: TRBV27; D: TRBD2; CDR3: CASSPNSLSGRAGEQFF; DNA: TGTGCCAGCAGTCCCAACTCTTTAAGCGGGAGGGCCGGTGAGCAGTTCTTC
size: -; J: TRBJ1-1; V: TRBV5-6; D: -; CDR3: CASSLDERAEAFF; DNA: TGTGCCAGCAGCTTGGATGAGAGGGCTGAAGCTTTCTTT
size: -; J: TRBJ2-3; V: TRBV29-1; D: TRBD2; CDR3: CSVGTSGADTQYF; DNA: TGCAGCGTTGGCACTAGCGGCGCAGATACGCAGTATTTT
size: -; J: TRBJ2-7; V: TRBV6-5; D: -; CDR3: CASSSTKKGYEQYF; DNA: TGTGCCAGCAGTTCAACTAAGAAGGGCTACGAGCAGTACTTC
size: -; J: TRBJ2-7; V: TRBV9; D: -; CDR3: CASSEGPSARYEQYF; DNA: TGTGCCAGCAGCGAGGGGCCTAGCGCACGCTACGAGCAGTACTTC
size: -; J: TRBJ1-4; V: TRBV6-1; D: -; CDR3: CASSFGQRDEKLFF; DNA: TGTGCCAGCAGTTTCGGACAGCGGGATGAAAAACTGTTTTTT
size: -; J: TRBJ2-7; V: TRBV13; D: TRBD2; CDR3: CASSLRTSGSGYEQYF; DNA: TGTGCCAGCAGCTTAAGGACTAGCGGGAGTGGGTACGAGCAGTACTTC
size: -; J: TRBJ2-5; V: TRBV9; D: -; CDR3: CASSVNPDPWETQYF; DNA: TGTGCCAGCAGCGTCAACCCAGACCCTTGGGAGACCCAGTACTTC
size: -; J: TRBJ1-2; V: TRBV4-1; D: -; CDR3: CASSQVGSRGGYTF; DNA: TGCGCCAGCAGCCAAGTTGGCAGTAGGGGTGGCTACACCTTC
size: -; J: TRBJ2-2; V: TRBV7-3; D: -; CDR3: CASSLNGRANTGELFF; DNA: TGTGCCAGCAGCTTAAACGGGCGGGCGAACACCGGGGAGCTGTTTTTT
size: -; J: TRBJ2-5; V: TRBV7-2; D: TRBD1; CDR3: CASSVQGVGETQYF; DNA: TGTGCCAGCAGCGTACAGGGGGTTGGAGAGACCCAGTACTTC
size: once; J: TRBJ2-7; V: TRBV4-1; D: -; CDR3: CASSQIFTPRAKREQYF; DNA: TGCGCCAGCAGCCAAATTTTTACCCCTCGGGCGAAACGGGAGCAGTACTTC
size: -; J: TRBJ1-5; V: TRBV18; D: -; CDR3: CASSPRRQAPDQPQHF; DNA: TGTGCCAGCTCACCAAGAAGACAGGCCCCAGATCAGCCCCAGCATTTT
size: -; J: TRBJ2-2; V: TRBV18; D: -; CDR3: CASSPQGYTGELFF; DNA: TGTGCCAGCTCACCACAGGGGTACACCGGGGAGCTGTTTTTT
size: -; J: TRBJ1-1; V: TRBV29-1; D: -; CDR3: CSVDIAGVTEAFF; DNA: TGCAGCGTCGATATAGCAGGGGTCACTGAAGCTTTCTTT
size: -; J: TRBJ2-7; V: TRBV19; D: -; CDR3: CATCPRQGHEQYF; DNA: TGTGCCACCTGCCCTCGGCAGGGCCACGAGCAGTACTTC
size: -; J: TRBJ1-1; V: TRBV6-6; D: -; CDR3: CASSYGNEAFF; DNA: TGTGCCAGCAGTTATGGGAATGAAGCTTTCTTT
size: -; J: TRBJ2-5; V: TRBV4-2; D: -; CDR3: CASSQDGVQETQYF; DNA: TGTGCCAGCAGCCAAGATGGGGTCCAAGAGACCCAGTACTTC
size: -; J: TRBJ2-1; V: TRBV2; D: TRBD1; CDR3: CASRTGVGYNEQFF; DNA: TGTGCCAGCAGGACAGGGGTCGGCTACAATGAGCAGTTCTTC
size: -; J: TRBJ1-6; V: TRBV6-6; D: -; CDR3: CASLPGGGPSWSPLHF; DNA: TGTGCCAGCCTCCCTGGGGGGGGACCTAGCTGGTCACCCCTCCACTTT
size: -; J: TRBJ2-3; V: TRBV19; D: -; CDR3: CASSRGMTDTQYF; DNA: TGTGCCAGTAGTCGCGGGATGACAGATACGCAGTATTTT
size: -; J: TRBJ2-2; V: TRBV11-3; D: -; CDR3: CASSLAQGNTGELFF; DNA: TGTGCCAGCAGCTTAGCACAGGGGAACACCGGGGAGCTGTTTTTT
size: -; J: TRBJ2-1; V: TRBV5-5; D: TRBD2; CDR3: CASSPRTSGKNEQFF; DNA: TGTGCCAGCAGCCCAAGGACTAGCGGGAAAAATGAGCAGTTCTTC
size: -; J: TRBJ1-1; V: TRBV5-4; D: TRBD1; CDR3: CASSLRTGITLNEAFF; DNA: TGTGCCAGCAGCTTGCGGACAGGGATAACGTTAAATGAAGCTTTCTTT
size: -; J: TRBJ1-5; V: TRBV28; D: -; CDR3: CASTLGRVGQPQHF; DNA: TGTGCCAGCACCCTAGGTAGGGTGGGGCAGCCCCAGCATTTT
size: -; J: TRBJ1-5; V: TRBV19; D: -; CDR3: CATRGQGSRQPQHF; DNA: TGTGCCACCCGGGGCCAGGGATCAAGACAGCCCCAGCATTTT
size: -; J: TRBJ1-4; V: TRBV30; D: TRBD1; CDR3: CAWSKGQGGLKLFF; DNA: TGTGCCTGGAGTAAGGGACAGGGGGGTTTAAAACTGTTTTTT
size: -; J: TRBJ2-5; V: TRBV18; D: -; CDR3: CASSRRNYQETQYF; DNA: TGTGCCAGCTCCCGACGGAATTACCAAGAGACCCAGTACTTC